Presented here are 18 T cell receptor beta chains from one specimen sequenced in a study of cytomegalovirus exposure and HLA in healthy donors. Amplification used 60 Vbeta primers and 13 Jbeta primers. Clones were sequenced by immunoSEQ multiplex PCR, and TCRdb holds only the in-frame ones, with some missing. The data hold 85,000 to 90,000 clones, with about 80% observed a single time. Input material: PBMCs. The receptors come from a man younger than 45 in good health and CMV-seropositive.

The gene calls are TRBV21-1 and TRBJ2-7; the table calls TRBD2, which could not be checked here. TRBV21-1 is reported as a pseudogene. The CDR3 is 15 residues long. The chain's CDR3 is CASSKDGRGRYEQYF. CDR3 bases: TGTGCCAGCAGCAAAGATGGGAGGGGTCGGTACGAGCAGTACTTC.

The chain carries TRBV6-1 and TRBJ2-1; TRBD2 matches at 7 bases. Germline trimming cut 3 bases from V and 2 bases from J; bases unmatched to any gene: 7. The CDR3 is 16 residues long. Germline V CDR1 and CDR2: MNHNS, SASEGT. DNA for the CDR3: TGTGCCAGCAGTGAGAGGTGGCGGGGGACCTACAATGAGCAGTTCTTC. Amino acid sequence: CASSERWRGTYNEQFF.

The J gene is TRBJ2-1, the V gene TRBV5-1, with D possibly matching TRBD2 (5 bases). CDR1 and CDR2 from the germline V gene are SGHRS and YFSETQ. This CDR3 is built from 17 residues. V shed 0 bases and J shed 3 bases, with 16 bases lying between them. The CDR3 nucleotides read TGCGCCAGCAGCTTGGCTAGAGGGAATAAAGGCTACAATGAGCAGTTCTTC. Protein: CASSLARGNKGYNEQFF. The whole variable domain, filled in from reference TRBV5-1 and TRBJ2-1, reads KAGVTQTPRYLIKTRGQQVTLSCSPISGHRSVSWYQQTPGQGLQFLFEYFSETQRNKGNFPGRFSGRQFSNSRSEMNVSTLELGDSALYLCASSLARGNKGYNEQFFGPGTRLTVL.

CDR3 DNA sequence: TGTGCCAGCAGTCGGAGGCAGACCTATGGCTACACCTTC. It translates to CASSRRQTYGYTF. The V gene is TRBV7-8, the J gene TRBJ1-2, with D unclear. The V gene's germline CDR1 is SGHVS and CDR2 FQNEAQ. The CDR3 covers 13 residues. Trimming stripped 6 bases from V and 4 bases from J, with 12 bases between.

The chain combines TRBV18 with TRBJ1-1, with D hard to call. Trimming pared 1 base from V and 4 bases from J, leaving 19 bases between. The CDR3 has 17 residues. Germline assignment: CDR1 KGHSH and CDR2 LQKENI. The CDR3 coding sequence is TGTGCCAGCTCACCACAGTTAACCGGCGCGGTGGGCACTGAAGCTTTCTTT. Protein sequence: CASSPQLTGAVGTEAFF.

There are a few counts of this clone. The CDR3 nucleotides read TGTGCCAGCAGCTTGGGGGGGCCACAGGGGGCCTTGAATCAGCCCCAGCATTTT. Translated: CASSLGGPQGALNQPQHF. V and J are TRBV5-6 and TRBJ1-5, with 9 nucleotides matching TRBD1. After removal of 0 bases from V and 4 bases from J, the junction contained 11 bases not matched to a gene. CDR1 and CDR2 from the germline V gene are SGHDT and YYEEEE. This CDR3 comprises 18 residues. Full variable domain (rest looked up from reference TRBV5-6 and TRBJ1-5): DAGVTQSPTHLIKTRGQQVTLRCSPKSGHDTVSWYQQALGQGPQFIFQYYEEEERQRGNFPDRFSGHQFPNYSSELNVNALLLGDSALYLCASSLGGPQGALNQPQHFGDGTRLSIL.

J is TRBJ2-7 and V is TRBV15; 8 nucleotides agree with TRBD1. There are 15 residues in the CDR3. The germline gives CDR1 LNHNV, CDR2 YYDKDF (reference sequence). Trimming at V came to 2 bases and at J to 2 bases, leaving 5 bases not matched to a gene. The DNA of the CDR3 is TGTGCCACCAGCAGAATTCGGACAGGGCCCTACGAGCAGTACTTC. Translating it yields CATSRIRTGPYEQYF.

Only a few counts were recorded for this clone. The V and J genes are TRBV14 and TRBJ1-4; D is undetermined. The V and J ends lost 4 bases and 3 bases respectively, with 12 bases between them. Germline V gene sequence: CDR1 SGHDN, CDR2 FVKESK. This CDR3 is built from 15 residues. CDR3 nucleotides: TGTGCCAGCAGCCTGACCTGGAGGGCTAATGAAAAACTGTTTTTT. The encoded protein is CASSLTWRANEKLFF.

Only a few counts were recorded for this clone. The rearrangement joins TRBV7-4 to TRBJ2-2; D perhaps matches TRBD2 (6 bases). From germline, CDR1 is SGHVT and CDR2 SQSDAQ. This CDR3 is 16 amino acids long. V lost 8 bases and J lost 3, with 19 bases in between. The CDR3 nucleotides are TGTGCCAGCCCAGCCGGTGTGGGGGAGGACACCGGGGAGCTGTTTTTT. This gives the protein CASPAGVGEDTGELFF.

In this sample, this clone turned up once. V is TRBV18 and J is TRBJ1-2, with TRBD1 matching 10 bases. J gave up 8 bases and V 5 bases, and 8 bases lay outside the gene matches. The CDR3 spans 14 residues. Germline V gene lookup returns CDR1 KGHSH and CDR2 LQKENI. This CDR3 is CASSDVTGGLGYTF. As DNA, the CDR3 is TGTGCCAGCTCAGACGTGACAGGGGGCTTGGGCTACACCTTC.

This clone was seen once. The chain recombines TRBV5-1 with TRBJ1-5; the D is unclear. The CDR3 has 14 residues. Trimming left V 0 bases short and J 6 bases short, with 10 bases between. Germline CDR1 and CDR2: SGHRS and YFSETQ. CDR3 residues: CASSLVSGSQPQHF. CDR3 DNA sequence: TGCGCCAGCAGCTTGGTATCGGGGTCTCAGCCCCAGCATTTT.

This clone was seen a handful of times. CDR3 sequence: CASSQEGGGGPTNEKLFF. DNA of the CDR3: TGCGCCAGCAGCCAAGAAGGCGGAGGCGGCCCAACTAATGAAAAACTGTTTTTT. The chain recombines TRBV4-1 with TRBJ1-4; the D is unclear. V was cut by 0 bases and J by 0 bases, with 14 bases left in between. The CDR3 is 18 residues long. Germline CDR1 is MGHRA and CDR2 is YSYEKL.

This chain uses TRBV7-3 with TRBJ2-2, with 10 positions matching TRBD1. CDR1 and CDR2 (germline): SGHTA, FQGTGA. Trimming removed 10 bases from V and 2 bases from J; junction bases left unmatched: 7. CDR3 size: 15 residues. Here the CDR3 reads CATTTGGLNTGELFF. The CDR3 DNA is TGTGCCACTACGACAGGGGGCCTCAACACCGGGGAGCTGTTTTTT.

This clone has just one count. Here the CDR3 reads CASSQDEGSGGAGTDTQYF. The CDR3 coding sequence is TGCGCCAGCAGCCAAGATGAGGGAAGCGGGGGGGCCGGCACAGATACGCAGTATTTT. The V gene is TRBV4-3, the J gene TRBJ2-3, with TRBD2 matching 10 bases. With V trimmed by 0 bases and J by 1 base, 10 bases remained unmatched. This CDR3 has 19 residues. Germline V gene data show CDR1 as LGHNA and CDR2 as YSLEER.

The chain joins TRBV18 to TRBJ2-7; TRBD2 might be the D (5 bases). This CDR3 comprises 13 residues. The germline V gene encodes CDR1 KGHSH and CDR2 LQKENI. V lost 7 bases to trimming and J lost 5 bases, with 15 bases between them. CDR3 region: CASYRQPGDEQYF. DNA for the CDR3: TGTGCCAGCTACCGACAACCCGGGGACGAGCAGTACTTC. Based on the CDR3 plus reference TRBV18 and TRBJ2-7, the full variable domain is NAGVMQNPRHLVRRRGQEARLRCSPMKGHSHVYWYRQLPEEGLKFMVYLQKENIIDESGMPKERFSAEFPKEGPSILRIQQVVRGDSAAYFCASYRQPGDEQYFGPGTRLTVT.

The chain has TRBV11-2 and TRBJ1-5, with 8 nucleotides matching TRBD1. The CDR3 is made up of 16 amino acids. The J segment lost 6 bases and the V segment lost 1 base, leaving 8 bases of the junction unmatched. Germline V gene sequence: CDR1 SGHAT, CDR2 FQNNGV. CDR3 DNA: TGTGCCAGCAGCTTAGGACCGACAGGGGTTGGTCAGCCCCAGCATTTT. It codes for CASSLGPTGVGQPQHF.

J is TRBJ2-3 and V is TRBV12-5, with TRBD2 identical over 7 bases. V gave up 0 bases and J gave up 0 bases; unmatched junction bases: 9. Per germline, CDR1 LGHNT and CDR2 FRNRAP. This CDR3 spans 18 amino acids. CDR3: CASGLVRWGGTSTDTQYF. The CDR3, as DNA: TGTGCTAGTGGTTTGGTACGCTGGGGAGGGACTAGCACAGATACGCAGTATTTT.

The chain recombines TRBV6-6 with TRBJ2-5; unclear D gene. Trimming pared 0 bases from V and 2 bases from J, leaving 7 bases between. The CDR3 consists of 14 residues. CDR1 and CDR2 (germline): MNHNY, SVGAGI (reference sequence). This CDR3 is CASSYSGYQETQYF. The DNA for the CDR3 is TGTGCCAGCAGTTACTCGGGCTATCAAGAGACCCAGTACTTC.